These T cell receptor beta chains were read from a single sample in a study of cytomegalovirus exposure and HLA in healthy donors. The data were produced by immunoSEQ multiplex PCR, yet TCRdb's version contains in-frame clones alone and is incomplete. Of around 180,000 clones in the sample, about three quarters were seen once. The sample consisted of PBMCs. Receptor source: a woman between 40 and 55 years old in good health and CMV-seronegative. CDR3s include the opening cysteine and the closing phenylalanine or tryptophan. D genes are given only for firm matches. A row's size may be missing; if present it is once, few, many or a size class.

J gene,V gene,clone size,D gene,CDR3 DNA,CDR3 protein
TRBJ2-1,TRBV2,.,.,TGTGCCAGCAGGTCCCCAAATGAGCAGTTCTTC,CASRSPNEQFF
TRBJ2-1,TRBV5-5,.,.,TGTGCCAGCAGCCCCCCCGGGAGCTCCTACAATGAGCAGTTCTTC,CASSPPGSSYNEQFF
TRBJ2-3,TRBV5-1,.,.,TGCGCCAGCAGCCAAGGAGGGGGCGGAAGCACAGATACGCAGTATTTT,CASSQGGGGSTDTQYF
TRBJ1-1,TRBV4-1,.,TRBD1,TGCGCCAGCAGCCAAGATCAAGGGACAGGGGGCACTGAAGCTTTCTTT,CASSQDQGTGGTEAFF
TRBJ2-3,TRBV4-1,.,TRBD2,TGCGCCAGCAGCCAAGATATTTGGGCTAGCGGGAACACAGATACGCAGTATTTT,CASSQDIWASGNTDTQYF
TRBJ1-2,TRBV5-1,once,.,TGCGCCAGCAGCTTGGGTCGAGGTAACTATGGCTACACCTTC,CASSLGRGNYGYTF
TRBJ1-1,TRBV19,once,.,TGTGCCAGTACTTGGAACACTGAAGCTTTCTTT,CASTWNTEAFF
TRBJ2-1,TRBV7-3,.,.,TGTGCCAGCAGCTTAAACGGGGTTGCGGGAGAGCAGTTCTTC,CASSLNGVAGEQFF
TRBJ1-4,TRBV2,.,TRBD1,TGTGCCAGCGCAAAGACAGGGTTTAATGAAAAACTGTTTTTT,CASAKTGFNEKLFF
TRBJ2-1,TRBV2,.,.,TGTGCCGGAGGTCCCTACAATGAGCAGTTCTTC,CAGGPYNEQFF
TRBJ1-4,TRBV19,.,.,TGTGCCAGTGGGGGTCGGGGGGGGGCCACTAATGAAAAACTGTTTTTT,CASGGRGGATNEKLFF
TRBJ1-4,TRBV12-2,.,.,TGTGCAAGTCGGCTCACGGGCCAATTTCCCAGGGTAGGTGAAAAACTGTTTTTT,CASRLTGQFPRVGEKLFF
TRBJ1-2,TRBV5-1,.,TRBD1,TGCGCCAGCAGCACGGGACAGGACCACCAATACACCTTC,CASSTGQDHQYTF
TRBJ1-3,TRBV18,.,TRBD1,TGTGCCAGCTCACCAAATGGTGACAGGGCTGGAAACACCATATATTTT,CASSPNGDRAGNTIYF
TRBJ2-1,TRBV6-1,few,.,TGTGCCAGCAGTGAAAGGCTAGCCCCGGCCAATGAGCAGTTCTTC,CASSERLAPANEQFF
TRBJ1-4,TRBV19,.,TRBD1,TGTGCCAGTAGTGGGGGACAGGGGGCCGCAACTAATGAAAAACTGTTTTTT,CASSGGQGAATNEKLFF
TRBJ2-1,TRBV7-9,.,TRBD2,TGTGCCAGCAGCTTAGGTTTAGCGGGGGGCTCCTACAATGAGCAGTTCTTC,CASSLGLAGGSYNEQFF
TRBJ1-1,TRBV21-1,.,.,TGTGCCAGCAGCAAAGGTAGGAACACTGAAGCTTTCTTT,CASSKGRNTEAFF
TRBJ2-7,TRBV9,.,.,TGTGCCAGCAGCCTGGACTCCCACTCCTACGAGCAGTACTTC,CASSLDSHSYEQYF
TRBJ2-3,TRBV5-8,.,.,TGTGCCAGCAGAACCCGGGGAACAGATACGCAGTATTTT,CASRTRGTDTQYF
TRBJ1-1,TRBV11-3,.,.,TGTGCCAGCAGCTTAGTTGCCCCGATTCGGAGAGATCTATACACTGAAGCTTTCTTT,CASSLVAPIRRDLYTEAFF